This paragraph reports one TCR beta chain. This record comes from a study of shared clonotypes between healthy human individuals. With V trimmed by 0 bases and J by 0 bases, 5 bases remained unmatched. Per germline, CDR1 SGDLS and CDR2 YYNGEE. CDR3 length: 17 residues. Every subset had its genomic DNA shared out evenly among several immunoSEQ plates. The data were produced by immunoSEQ multiplex PCR, yet TCRdb's version contains in-frame clones alone and is incomplete. The sample includes just over 2,000,000 clones, 90% to 95% of them seen just once. The chain combines TRBV9 with TRBJ2-1; 8 nucleotides line up with TRBD2. This TCR was recovered from a man aged 18 to 30 in good health. Sequenced input: naive CD4+ T cells sorted from blood. Subset defined: CD45RA+ positively selected. CDR3 sequence reads: CASSVADGRGSYNEQFF. CDR3 DNA: TGTGCCAGCAGCGTAGCCGACGGGAGGGGCTCCTACAATGAGCAGTTCTTC.